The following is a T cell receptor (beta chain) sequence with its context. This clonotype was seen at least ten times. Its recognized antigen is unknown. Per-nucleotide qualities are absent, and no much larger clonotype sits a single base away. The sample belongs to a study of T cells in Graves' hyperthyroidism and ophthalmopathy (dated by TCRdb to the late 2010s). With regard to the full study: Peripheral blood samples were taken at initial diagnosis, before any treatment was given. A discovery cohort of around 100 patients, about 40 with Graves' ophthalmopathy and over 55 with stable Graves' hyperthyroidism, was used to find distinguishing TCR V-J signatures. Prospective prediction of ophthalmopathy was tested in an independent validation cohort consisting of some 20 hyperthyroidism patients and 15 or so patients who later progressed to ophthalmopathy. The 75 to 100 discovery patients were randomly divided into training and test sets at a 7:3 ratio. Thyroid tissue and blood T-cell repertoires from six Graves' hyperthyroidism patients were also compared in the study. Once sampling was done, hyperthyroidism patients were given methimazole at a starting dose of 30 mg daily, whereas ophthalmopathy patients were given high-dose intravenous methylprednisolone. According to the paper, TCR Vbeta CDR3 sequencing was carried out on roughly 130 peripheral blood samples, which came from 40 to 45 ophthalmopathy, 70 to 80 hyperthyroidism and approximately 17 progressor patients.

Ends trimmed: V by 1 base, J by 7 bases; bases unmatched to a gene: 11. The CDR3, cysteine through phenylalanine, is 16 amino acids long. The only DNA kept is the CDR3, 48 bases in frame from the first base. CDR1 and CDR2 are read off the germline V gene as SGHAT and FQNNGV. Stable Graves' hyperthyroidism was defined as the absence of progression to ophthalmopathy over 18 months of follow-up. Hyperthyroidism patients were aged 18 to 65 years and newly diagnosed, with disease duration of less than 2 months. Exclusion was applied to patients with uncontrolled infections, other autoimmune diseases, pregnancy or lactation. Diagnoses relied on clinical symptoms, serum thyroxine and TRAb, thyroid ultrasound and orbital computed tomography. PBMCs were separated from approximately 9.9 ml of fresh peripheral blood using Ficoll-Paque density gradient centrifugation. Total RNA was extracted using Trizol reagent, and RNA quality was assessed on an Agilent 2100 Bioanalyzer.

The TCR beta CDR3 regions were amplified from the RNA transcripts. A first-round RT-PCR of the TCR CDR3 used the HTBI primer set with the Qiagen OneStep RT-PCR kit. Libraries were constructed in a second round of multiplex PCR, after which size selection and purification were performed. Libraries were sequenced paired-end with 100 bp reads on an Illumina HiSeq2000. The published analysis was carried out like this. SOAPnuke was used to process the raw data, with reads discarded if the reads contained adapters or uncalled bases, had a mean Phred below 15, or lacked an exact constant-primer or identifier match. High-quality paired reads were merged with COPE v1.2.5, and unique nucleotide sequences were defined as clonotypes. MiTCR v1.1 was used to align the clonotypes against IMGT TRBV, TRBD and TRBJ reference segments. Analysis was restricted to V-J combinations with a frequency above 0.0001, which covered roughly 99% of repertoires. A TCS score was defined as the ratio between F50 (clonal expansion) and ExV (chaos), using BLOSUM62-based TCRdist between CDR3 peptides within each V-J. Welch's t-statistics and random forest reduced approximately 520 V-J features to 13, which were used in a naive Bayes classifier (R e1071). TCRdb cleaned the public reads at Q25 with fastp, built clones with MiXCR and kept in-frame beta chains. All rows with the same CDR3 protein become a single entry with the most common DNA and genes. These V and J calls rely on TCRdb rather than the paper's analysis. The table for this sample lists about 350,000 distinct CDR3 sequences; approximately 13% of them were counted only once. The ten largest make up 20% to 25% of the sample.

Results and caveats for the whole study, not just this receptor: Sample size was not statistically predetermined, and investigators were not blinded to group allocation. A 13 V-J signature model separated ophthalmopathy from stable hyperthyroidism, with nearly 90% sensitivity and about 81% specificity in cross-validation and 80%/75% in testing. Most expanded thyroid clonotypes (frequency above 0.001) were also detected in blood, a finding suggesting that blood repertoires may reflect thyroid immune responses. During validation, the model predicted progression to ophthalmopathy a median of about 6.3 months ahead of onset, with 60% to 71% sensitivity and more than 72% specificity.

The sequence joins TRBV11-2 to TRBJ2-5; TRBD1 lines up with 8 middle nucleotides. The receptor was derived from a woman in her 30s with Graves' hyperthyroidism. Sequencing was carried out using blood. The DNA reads TGTGCCAGCAGCTTAGCCGGGACAGGAGGGGTTGGGACCCAGTACTTC. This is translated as CASSLAGTGGVGTQYF.